A selection of T cell receptor beta chains follows, all from one sample in a study of blood T cell repertoires in COVID-19. Only in-frame clones appear in the TCRdb table, and some are missing; sequencing was by immunoSEQ multiplex PCR. The table has about 250,000 clones, 65% to 90% seen once. Sequenced input: peripheral blood. The receptors shown here come from a man aged 50 or older with active or convalescent COVID-19. Each CDR3 is given with its conserved first and last residue. Each record gives: J gene, V gene, D gene, clone size, CDR3 protein, CDR3 DNA. D genes are given only for firm matches. A row's size may be missing; if present it is once, few, many or a size class.

>TRBJ1-2|TRBV29-1|TRBD1|.
CSVEERRTGDYGYTF
TGCAGCGTTGAAGAGCGGAGGACAGGGGACTATGGCTACACCTTC
>TRBJ2-1|TRBV30|TRBD2|.
CAWTSGGSYNEQFF
TGTGCCTGGACAAGCGGGGGATCCTACAATGAGCAGTTCTTC
>TRBJ2-3|TRBV5-4|TRBD2|once
CASSLASGRAFVDTQYF
TGTGCCAGCAGCTTAGCTAGCGGGAGGGCCTTCGTAGATACGCAGTATTTT
>TRBJ2-1|TRBV25-1|TRBD2|.
CASSDRTSPDSYNEQFF
TGTGCCAGCAGTGACAGGACTAGCCCAGACTCCTACAATGAGCAGTTCTTC
>TRBJ1-1|TRBV6-5|.|.
CASRFTMNTEAFF
TGTGCCAGCAGGTTTACTATGAACACTGAAGCTTTCTTT
>TRBJ1-6|TRBV6-5|.|.
CASSSLEDSPLHF
TGTGCCAGCAGTTCTCTAGAGGATTCACCCCTCCACTTT
>TRBJ2-7|TRBV27|.|few
CASSLSSRRSSKPAEQYF
TGTGCCAGCAGTTTATCTAGTCGGCGGAGCAGCAAACCGGCCGAGCAGTACTTC
>TRBJ1-1|TRBV28|TRBD1|.
CASSAGDRVKAFF
TGTGCCAGCAGTGCAGGGGACAGAGTCAAAGCTTTCTTT
>TRBJ1-5|TRBV25-1|.|.
CASSSYRYGNQPQHF
TGTGCCAGCAGTTCCTACAGGTATGGCAATCAGCCCCAGCATTTT
>TRBJ1-2|TRBV13|.|.
CASSPGRYGYTF
TGTGCCAGCAGTCCGGGGAGGTATGGCTACACCTTC
>TRBJ1-6|TRBV7-8|.|.
CASSLDRVGTNSPLHF
TGTGCCAGCAGCTTAGACAGGGTGGGAACTAATTCACCCCTCCACTTT
>TRBJ1-6|TRBV27|.|.
CASGYRDSPLHF
TGTGCCAGCGGTTACAGGGATTCACCCCTCCACTTT
>TRBJ2-1|TRBV6-5|TRBD1|.
CASRRTGIRDEQFF
TGTGCCAGCAGGCGGACAGGGATAAGGGATGAGCAGTTCTTC